One sample yielded the 26 T cell receptor beta chains listed below, sequenced in a study of T cells in Graves' hyperthyroidism and ophthalmopathy. The CDR3 regions of TCR beta were amplified from RNA transcripts. Primed by the HTBI set, a first-round RT-PCR was run on the TCR CDR3. MiXCR, applied by TCRdb to the multiplex PCR reads, yields one record per CDR3 protein. The repertoire holds roughly 350,000 distinct CDR3 sequences, with approximately 13% as singletons. The sequenced sample consisted of blood. The receptors here all came from a woman aged 25 to 39 with Graves' hyperthyroidism.

There are many counts of this clonotype. V is TRBV7-2 and J is TRBJ2-1; 13 nucleotides agree with TRBD2. With 5 bases clipped from V and 4 bases from J, the junction kept 2 bases outside the gene matches. CDR1 is SGHTA and CDR2 is FQGNSA in the germline V gene. The CDR3 spans 15 residues. For the CDR3, the DNA is TGTGCCAGCAGCCGGACTAGCGGGAGTTACAATGAGCAGTTCTTC. As protein: CASSRTSGSYNEQFF.

This clonotype was recorded many times. The chain combines TRBV29-1 with TRBJ2-7; a weak D match, TRBD2 (6 bases). CDR3 length equals 12 residues. The V and J ends lost 7 bases and 4 bases respectively, with 14 bases between them. Germline V gives CDR1 SQVTM, CDR2 ANQGSEA. The CDR3 loop reads CSGRDSQYEQYF. The CDR3 nucleotides read TGCAGCGGGCGGGACTCGCAATACGAGCAGTACTTC.

Regarding this clonotype: Given the absence of the conserved phenylalanine or tryptophan at the CDR3 end, a read error is likely. The V and J genes are TRBV27 and TRBJ2-7; 7 positions agree with TRBD1. The junction had 9 bases not matched to a gene; V was cut back by 0 bases and J by 7 bases. CDR1 is MNHEY, CDR2 SMNVEV, per germline (reference sequence). The CDR3 sequence is 15 residues long. The CDR3 sequence: CASSLSRGPFREQYL. CDR3 coding DNA: TGTGCCAGCAGTTTATCTAGGGGGCCCTTTCGGGAGCAGTACCTC.

The sample holds many counts of this clonotype. The chain combines TRBV15 with TRBJ2-5; possibly TRBD2 for D (7 bases). CDR1 and CDR2 (germline): LNHNV, YYDKDF (reference sequence). The CDR3 is 16 amino acids. Deletions cut 2 bases from V and 4 bases from J, with 17 bases between. The CDR3 DNA reads as TGTGCCACCAGCAGACAGAAGAACGGGGGGCGAGAGACCCAGTACTTC. This gives the protein CATSRQKNGGRETQYF.

This clonotype was counted only a few times. The V and J genes are TRBV14 and TRBJ2-7; 7 positions agree with TRBD1. V lost 5 bases, J lost 2 bases, and 6 bases stayed unmatched. This CDR3 contains 14 residues. Germline V gene lookup returns CDR1 SGHDN and CDR2 FVKESK. CDR3 in amino acids: CASSAWDSPYEQYF. CDR3 bases: TGTGCCAGCAGCGCCTGGGACAGCCCCTACGAGCAGTACTTC.

This clonotype has ten or more counts. This sequence joins TRBV12-3 or TRBV12-4 and TRBJ2-2; the match to TRBD2 covers 9 bases. The junction had 5 bases not matched to a gene; V was cut back by 7 bases and J by 5 bases. CDR3 length: 14 amino acids. The CDR3 DNA reads TGTGCCAGCATCAATAGCGGGAGAACCGGGGAGCTGTTTTTT. This encodes CASINSGRTGELFF.

This clonotype has a count of ten or more. CDR3 nucleotide sequence: TGTGCCAGCAGCGCCTCGGGACAGTTACAGTCCGGCTACACCTTC. Protein product: CASSASGQLQSGYTF. This sequence joins TRBV9 and TRBJ1-2, with 7 bases lining up with TRBD1. J gave up 8 bases and V 3 bases, and 13 bases lay outside the gene matches. This CDR3 has 15 residues. Germline CDR1 and CDR2: SGDLS and YYNGEE. Looking up the rest from reference TRBV9 and TRBJ1-2 gives the full variable domain: DSGVTQTPKHLITATGQRVTLRCSPRSGDLSVYWYQQSLDQGLQFLIQYYNGEERAKGNILERFSAQQFPDLHSELNLSSLELGDSALYFCASSASGQLQSGYTFGSGTRLTVV.

Ten or more counts support this clonotype. The chain recombines TRBV7-9 with TRBJ1-4; D is unclear. The CDR3 is 14 amino acids. The V end was cut by 2 bases, the J end by 8 bases, with 12 bases between. Germline V gene sequence: CDR1 SEHNR, CDR2 FQNEAQ (reference sequence). For the CDR3, the DNA is TGTGCCAGCAGCTTACCCTTAGCGATCGAAAAACTGTTTTTT. It translates to CASSLPLAIEKLFF.

As for this clonotype: The DNA is left out, because the CDR3 cannot be placed on it with certainty; the CDR3 is given as TCRdb lists it. This chain connects TRBV11-1 to TRBJ2-2; the table's D call, TRBD1, has no DNA check behind it. Looked up from germline, CDR1 is SGHAT and CDR2 is FQDESV (reference sequence). With termini counted, the CDR3 has 15 amino acids. The CDR3: CASSPPGQRPGSCFF.

The chain links TRBV25-1 to TRBJ1-5, with D unclear. Germline assignment: CDR1 MGHDK and CDR2 SYGVNS. This CDR3 spans 13 amino acids. V gave up 10 bases and J gave up 1 base, with 11 bases separating them. The CDR3 spells CATPRGSNQPQHF. Written as DNA, the CDR3 is TGTGCCACCCCCCGCGGAAGCAATCAGCCCCAGCATTTT.

This clonotype was observed at least ten times. The V call is TRBV28, the J call TRBJ1-1, with 10 nucleotides matching TRBD1. The CDR3 has 16 amino acids. The V segment lost 6 bases and the J segment 0 bases; nucleotides outside the gene matches: 7. Germline CDR1 is MDHEN and CDR2 is SYDVKM. DNA for the CDR3: TGTGCCAGCAGCTTAGACAGGGGGCTACTGAACACTGAAGCTTTCTTT. It specifies CASSLDRGLLNTEAFF.

This clonotype was seen at least ten times. The chain carries TRBV20-1 and TRBJ2-3, with a possible D match to TRBD1 (5 bases). The germline V gene has CDR1 DFQATT and CDR2 SNEGSKA (reference sequence). This CDR3 region has 12 residues. Trimming stripped 4 bases from V and 5 bases from J, with 10 bases between. The CDR3: CSATWGGDTQYF. The DNA for the CDR3 is TGCAGTGCTACATGGGGCGGAGATACGCAGTATTTT.

The CDR3 sequence: CASNLDSLLDTGELFF. The DNA for the CDR3 is TGTGCCAGCAACCTGGACAGTCTCCTGGACACCGGGGAGCTGTTTTTT. The rearrangement links TRBV2 to TRBJ2-2; perhaps TRBD1 as D (6 bases). Between the trimmed V and J ends, which lost 7 bases and 3 bases, there was a span of 18 bases. Germline lookup yields CDR1 SNHLY and CDR2 FYNNEI. CDR3 size: 16 residues.

This clonotype was counted ten times or more. This sequence joins TRBV2 and TRBJ1-5, with a possible D match to TRBD1 (6 bases). Germline values: CDR1 SNHLY, CDR2 FYNNEI. Deletions cut 3 bases from V and 9 bases from J, with 15 bases between. The CDR3 sequence is 14 residues long. CDR3 in amino acids: CASSDKGEPWPQHF. CDR3 coding DNA: TGTGCCAGCAGTGACAAGGGGGAACCTTGGCCCCAGCATTTT.

The table lists this clonotype with a few counts. This chain's CDR3 is CAWGWGGTEAFF. CDR3 nucleotides: TGTGCCTGGGGGTGGGGGGGCACTGAAGCTTTCTTT. This sequence joins TRBV30 and TRBJ1-1; perhaps TRBD1 as D (5 bases). V was clipped by 5 bases and J by 4 bases, with 11 bases between them. Germline V lookup: CDR1 GTSNPN, CDR2 SVGIG (reference sequence). This CDR3 comprises 12 residues.

This clonotype was detected only a few times. This chain uses TRBV3-1 with TRBJ1-1; D is undetermined. Germline V CDR1 and CDR2: LGHDT, YNNKEL (reference sequence). The CDR3 covers 15 residues. Deletions cut 1 base from V and 5 bases from J, with 14 bases between. The CDR3 here is CASSQVAMRRTEAFF. CDR3 coding DNA: TGTGCCAGCAGCCAAGTCGCAATGCGGAGGACTGAAGCTTTCTTT.

A word on this clonotype: With a much larger clone just one base away, this may be a read error. V gene TRBV6-5 combines with J gene TRBJ2-7; D gene ambiguous. Germline-derived CDR1 and CDR2 are MNHEY and SVGAGI. This CDR3 is 12 amino acids long. CDR3 residues: CTSSYPTYEQYF. Written as DNA, the CDR3 is TGTACCAGCAGTTACCCGACCTACGAGCAGTACTTC.

At least ten counts were recorded for this clonotype. The J gene is TRBJ1-4, the V gene TRBV5-5; 7 nucleotides agree with TRBD1. Trimming at V came to 5 bases and at J to 5 bases, leaving 9 bases not matched to a gene. The CDR3 runs to 15 residues. Germline V lookup: CDR1 SGHKS, CDR2 YYEKEE (reference sequence). CDR3 sequence (DNA): TGTGCCAGCAGTTCGAGGACAGGAGAGAATGAAAAACTGTTTTTT. It codes for CASSSRTGENEKLFF.

This clonotype turned up a few times. This sequence joins TRBV27 and TRBJ1-2; possible D gene TRBD1, 5 bases. Looked up from germline, CDR1 is MNHEY and CDR2 is SMNVEV (reference sequence). CDR3 length: 14 residues. V gave up 5 bases and J gave up 4 bases, with 14 bases separating them. CDR3 sequence: CASSGDPGIYGYTF. CDR3 nucleotides: TGTGCCAGCAGTGGGGACCCGGGGATCTATGGCTACACCTTC.

This clonotype has at least ten counts. The chain employs TRBV12-3 or TRBV12-4 and TRBJ2-5; unclear D gene. This CDR3 region has 15 residues. The germline V and J ends were trimmed by 6 bases and 3 bases, with 17 bases remaining between them. CDR3: CASSPDNMGKETQYF. For the CDR3, the DNA is TGTGCCAGCAGCCCGGATAACATGGGCAAAGAGACCCAGTACTTC.

V is TRBV20-1 and J is TRBJ2-7; D possibly corresponds to TRBD2 (6 bases). Trimming removed 7 bases at V and 4 bases at J, with 14 bases between. Looked up from germline, CDR1 is DFQATT and CDR2 is SNEGSKA (reference sequence). The CDR3 sequence is 12 residues long. CDR3 region: CSGMRDAYEQYF. The CDR3 region has the DNA TGCAGTGGAATGCGGGATGCATACGAGCAGTACTTC.

This clonotype was seen repeatedly, ten times or more. The chain has TRBV20-1 and TRBJ2-3, with D possibly being TRBD2 (6 bases). The CDR3 is 14 residues long. Germline-derived CDR1 and CDR2 are DFQATT and SNEGSKA (reference sequence). V gave up 3 bases and J gave up 0 bases, with 10 bases separating them. The CDR3 protein is CSASYSGSTDTQYF. The CDR3 DNA sequence: TGCAGTGCTAGTTATAGCGGTAGCACAGATACGCAGTATTTT.

The sample holds a few counts of this clonotype. The chain combines TRBV19 with TRBJ2-2; D may be TRBD1 (6 bases). Looked up from germline, CDR1 is LNHDA and CDR2 is SQIVND (reference sequence). Between the trimmed V and J ends, which lost 0 bases and 7 bases, there was a span of 12 bases. The CDR3 extends over 15 amino acids. CDR3 in amino acids: CASSIDLGAGGELFF. CDR3 coding DNA: TGTGCCAGTAGTATAGATCTGGGGGCTGGCGGGGAGCTGTTTTTT.

This clonotype was seen ten or more times. This chain connects TRBV28 to TRBJ1-1; 8 positions agree with TRBD1. J lost 6 bases, V lost 3 bases, and 9 bases had no gene match. Germline loops: CDR1 MDHEN, CDR2 SYDVKM. This CDR3 region has 15 residues. The CDR3 spells CASSFISGGAAEAFF. The CDR3 DNA sequence: TGTGCCAGCAGTTTTATTTCAGGGGGCGCCGCTGAAGCTTTCTTT.

In its sample, this clonotype was seen a few times. This chain joins TRBV20-1 and TRBJ2-7; a possible D gene is TRBD1 (5 bases). The CDR3 has 13 residues. Germline V CDR1 and CDR2: DFQATT, SNEGSKA (reference sequence). V was cut by 0 bases and J by 2 bases, with 8 bases left in between. The CDR3 DNA is TGCAGTGCTAGAGATGTGGGGCCCTACGAGCAGTACTTC. Its protein product is CSARDVGPYEQYF.

A few counts support this clonotype. The chain recombines TRBV2 with TRBJ2-1; 9 bases align to TRBD2. The CDR3 has 15 amino acids. Germline CDR1 reads SNHLY; CDR2 reads FYNNEI. V dropped 9 bases and J dropped 9; count of bases not matched to a gene: 15. The CDR3 nucleotides read TGTGCCAGGGGGGGCTTAGCGGGAGACTCGGCTGAGCAGTTCTTC. Its translation: CARGGLAGDSAEQFF.